Presented here are 6 T cell receptor beta chains from one specimen sequenced in a study of shared clonotypes between healthy human individuals. Repertoires were generated with immunoSEQ multiplex PCR, while TCRdb's copy carries only in-frame clones and drops some. Among more than 850,000 clones listed, about four fifths were seen once. The sequencing input was memory CD4+ T cells from PBMCs. Subset here: CD45RA-negative fraction. The receptors were sampled from a man younger than 35 in good health. Some clones in this sample may be carry-over from other donors' samples.

This rearrangement joins TRBV7-8 to TRBJ1-3, with D hard to call. The CDR3 runs to 14 residues. Germline CDR1 is SGHVS and CDR2 is FQNEAQ. Trimming cost V 3 bases and J 2 bases, with 8 bases left between them. In DNA form, the CDR3 reads TGTGCCAGCAGCTTCAATGAAGCTGGAAACACCATATATTTT. It encodes CASSFNEAGNTIYF.

The rearrangement links TRBV4-2 to TRBJ2-3; TRBD1 matches 12 bases. This CDR3 is 16 amino acids long. V was clipped by 3 bases and J by 6 bases; unmatched bases: 7. CDR1 and CDR2 (germline): LGHNA, YNFKEQ. CDR3 nucleotide sequence: TGTGCCAGCAGCCAGGGGCCGGGACAGGGGGCCGATACGCAGTATTTT. Translation gives CASSQGPGQGADTQYF.

This clone has a count of ten or more. Distinct nucleotide sequences in the sample also encode this CDR3. The chain is built from TRBV9 and TRBJ1-1; D not resolved. Germline lookup yields CDR1 SGDLS and CDR2 YYNGEE. The CDR3 sequence is 13 residues long. V lost 0 bases, J lost 2 bases, and 5 bases lay in between. Here the CDR3 reads CASSVVRNTEAFF. CDR3 coding DNA: TGTGCCAGCAGCGTAGTTAGAAACACTGAAGCTTTCTTT.

The chain employs TRBV6-6 and TRBJ2-5, with D hard to call. Trimming cost V 2 bases and J 5 bases, with 15 bases left between them. This CDR3 has 15 residues. Germline V lookup: CDR1 MNHNY, CDR2 SVGAGI (reference sequence). The CDR3 coding sequence is TGTGCCAGCAGTTACACCTCGGGCTGGGGTGAGACCCAGTACTTC. This translates into CASSYTSGWGETQYF.

The CDR3 reads CASSYWTDYGYTF. The CDR3 nucleotides are TGTGCCAGCAGTTACTGGACAGACTATGGCTACACCTTC. The genes are TRBV6-5 and TRBJ1-2, with D possibly being TRBD1 (6 bases). This CDR3 spans 13 amino acids. Germline V CDR1 and CDR2: MNHEY, SVGAGI. The V gene lost 1 base and the J gene lost 3 bases, with 6 bases spanning the gap.

In DNA form, the CDR3 reads TGTGCCAGCAACACAGGGGGCCGGAACACCGGGGAGCTGTTTTTT. It translates to CASNTGGRNTGELFF. The V gene is TRBV5-5, the J gene TRBJ2-2, with 9 bases fitting TRBD1. Germline values: CDR1 SGHKS, CDR2 YYEKEE (reference sequence). The CDR3 has 15 residues. J lost 1 base, V lost 6 bases, and 4 bases had no gene match. Using reference TRBV5-5 and TRBJ2-2 for the parts outside the CDR3, the full variable domain is DAGVTQSPTHLIKTRGQQVTLRCSPISGHKSVSWYQQVLGQGPQFIFQYYEKEERGRGNFPDRFSARQFPNYSSELNVNALLLGDSALYLCASNTGGRNTGELFFGEGSRLTVL.